These T cell receptor beta chains were read from a single sample in a study of persistence of HIV-infected CD4 T cells. The table came from immunoSEQ multiplex PCR; TCRdb's copy has only in-frame clones and leaves some out. The sample has approximately 35,000 clones; 82% are singletons. These receptors' antigens are unknown. The input for sequencing was cultured CD4+ T cells from PBMCs, taken from a patient who received antiretroviral therapy. The receptor source for this set is an adult with HIV. The donor label of this sample is uncertain. Both conserved end residues are part of each CDR3. D genes are given only for firm matches. Clone size, where shown, is once, few, many, or a class for clones that have expanded.

clone_size	v_call	d_call	j_call	cdr3_aa	cdr3_nt
NA	TRBV19	TRBD1	TRBJ2-6	CASRVRQGSNVLTF	TGTGCCAGTAGGGTAAGACAGGGTTCCAACGTCCTGACTTTC
NA	TRBV7-9	TRBD1	TRBJ2-3	CASSGGQGGPTDTQYF	TGTGCCAGCAGCGGGGGACAGGGGGGCCCCACAGATACGCAGTATTTT
NA	TRBV7-7	TRBD2	TRBJ2-3	CASSLGLAGASDTQYF	TGTGCCAGCAGCTTAGGCCTAGCGGGGGCCTCAGATACGCAGTATTTT
NA	TRBV2	TRBD2	TRBJ2-2	CASTRTSGGINTGELFF	TGTGCCAGCACCAGGACTAGCGGGGGGATCAACACCGGGGAGCTGTTTTTT
NA	TRBV10-1	NA	TRBJ2-3	CASAVLAGPSDTQYF	TGCGCCAGCGCTGTCTTAGCTGGGCCCTCAGATACGCAGTATTTT
few	TRBV18	NA	TRBJ1-1	CASLESVGNTEAFF	TGTGCCAGCTTAGAATCGGTCGGGAACACTGAAGCTTTCTTT
NA	TRBV6-1	NA	TRBJ1-6	CASSEGWGNSPLHF	TGTGCCAGCAGTGAAGGCTGGGGGAATTCACCCCTCCACTTT
NA	TRBV6-1	NA	TRBJ1-2	CASSEGWRGTSGYTF	TGTGCCAGCAGTGAGGGATGGAGGGGGACCTCTGGCTACACCTTC
once	TRBV7-8	NA	TRBJ2-5	CASSRETQYF	TGTGCCAGCAGTCGAGAGACCCAGTACTTC
NA	TRBV19	NA	TRBJ2-3	CASSIRSRVTQYF	TGTGCCAGTAGTATAAGGTCCAGGGTCACGCAGTATTTT
few	TRBV30	TRBD1	TRBJ1-4	CAWSRRDRWEKLFF	TGTGCCTGGAGCCGCCGGGACAGGTGGGAAAAACTGTTTTTT
once	TRBV6-1	NA	TRBJ1-2	CASSEEGVNYGYTF	TGTGCCAGCAGTGAAGAGGGGGTTAACTATGGCTACACCTTC
NA	TRBV27	TRBD2	TRBJ2-7	CASTKGGAGSYEQYF	TGTGCCAGCACAAAGGGAGGGGCGGGCTCCTACGAGCAGTACTTC
NA	TRBV11-2	NA	TRBJ1-6	CASGRGSMDSPLHF	TGTGCCAGCGGGAGGGGATCTATGGATTCACCCCTCCACTTT
NA	TRBV9	NA	TRBJ2-1	CASSVDRANEQFF	TGTGCCAGCAGCGTAGACAGGGCAAATGAGCAGTTCTTC
NA	TRBV24-1	TRBD1	TRBJ2-1	CATSDRGGQVFSYNEQFF	TGTGCCACCAGTGATCGAGGGGGACAGGTCTTCTCCTACAATGAGCAGTTCTTC
NA	TRBV2	TRBD1	TRBJ1-5	CASEGQGDQPQHF	TGTGCCAGTGAGGGACAGGGGGACCAGCCCCAGCATTTT